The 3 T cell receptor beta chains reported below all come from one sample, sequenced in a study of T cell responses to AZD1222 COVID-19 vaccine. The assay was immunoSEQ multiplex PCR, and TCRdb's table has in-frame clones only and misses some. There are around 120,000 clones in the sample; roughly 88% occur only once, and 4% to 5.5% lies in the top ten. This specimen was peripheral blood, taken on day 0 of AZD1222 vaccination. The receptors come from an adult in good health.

The CDR3 bases are TGTGCCAGCAGCCAAGGATCGGGGGAGACCCAGTACTTC. It codes for CASSQGSGETQYF. The chain combines TRBV4-2 with TRBJ2-5; a possible D gene is TRBD2 (5 bases). The V gene's germline CDR1 is LGHNA and CDR2 YNFKEQ. V lost 1 base and J 5 bases, leaving 8 bases between the germline ends. CDR3 length: 13 amino acids.

CDR3 region: CASSAGSGTENTDTQYF. DNA for the CDR3: TGCGCCAGCAGTGCGGGAAGCGGGACGGAGAATACAGATACGCAGTATTTT. The genes are TRBV10-2 and TRBJ2-3; 7 bases line up with TRBD2. The CDR3 sequence is 17 residues long. Trimming took 4 bases from V and 3 from J; bases not matched to a gene: 13. Germline CDR1 and CDR2: WSHSY and SAAADI.

The CDR3 coding sequence is TGTGCCAGCAGCCCATGGGACGGCTCGAATGAAAAACTGTTTTTT. Its translation: CASSPWDGSNEKLFF. J is TRBJ1-4 and V is TRBV5-8; possible D gene TRBD1, 5 bases. Trimming took 4 bases from V and 5 from J, leaving 15 bases between them. This CDR3 has 15 residues. The germline V gene has CDR1 SGHTS and CDR2 YDEGEE.